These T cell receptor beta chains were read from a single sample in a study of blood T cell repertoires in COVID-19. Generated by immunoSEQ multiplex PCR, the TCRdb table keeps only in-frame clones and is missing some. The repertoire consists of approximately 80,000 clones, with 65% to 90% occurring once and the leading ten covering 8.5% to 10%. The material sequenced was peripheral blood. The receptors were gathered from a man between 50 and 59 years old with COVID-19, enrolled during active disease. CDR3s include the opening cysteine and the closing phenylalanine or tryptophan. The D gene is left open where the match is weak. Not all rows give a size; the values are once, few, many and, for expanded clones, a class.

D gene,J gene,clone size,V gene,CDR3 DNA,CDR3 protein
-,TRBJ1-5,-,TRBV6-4,TGTGCCAGCAGTGAGGCGGCTAGCAATCAGCCCCAGCATTTT,CASSEAASNQPQHF
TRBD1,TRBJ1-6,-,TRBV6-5,TGTGCCGCGGGGACAGGGCCAAATAATTCACCCCTCCACTTT,CAAGTGPNNSPLHF
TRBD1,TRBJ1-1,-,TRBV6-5,TGTGCCAGCAGGGGACAGCTCATGAACACTGAAGCTTTCTTT,CASRGQLMNTEAFF
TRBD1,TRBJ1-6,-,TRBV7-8,TGTGCCAGCAGCTTATTGGGGGGACAGAATTCACCCCTCCACTTT,CASSLLGGQNSPLHF
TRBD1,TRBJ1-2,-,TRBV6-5,TGTGCCAGCAGTTACCCCGGACAGGGAGGTATCTATGGCTACACCTTC,CASSYPGQGGIYGYTF
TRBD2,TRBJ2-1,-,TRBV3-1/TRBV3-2,TGTGCCAGCAGCCCAAGCGGGACCCAACGAAATGAGCAGTTCTTC,CASSPSGTQRNEQFF
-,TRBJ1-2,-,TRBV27,TGTGCCAGCAGTTCGCTGGGAGTGGGGTATGGCTACACCTTC,CASSSLGVGYGYTF
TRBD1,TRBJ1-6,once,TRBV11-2,TGTGCCAGCAGCTCGGACAGGACCAATTCACCCCTCCACTTT,CASSSDRTNSPLHF
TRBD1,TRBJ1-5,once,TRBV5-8,TGTGCCAGCAGCTTGGGGCAGGGGGGCGATCAGCCCCAGCATTTT,CASSLGQGGDQPQHF
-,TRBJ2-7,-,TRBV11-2,TGTGCCAGCAGCCTCGGGACTGCGGTTCGGCCCGAGCAGTACTTC,CASSLGTAVRPEQYF
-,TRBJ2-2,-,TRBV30,TGTGCCTGGTCGGGGGGCACTGTCACCGGGGAGCTGTTTTTT,CAWSGGTVTGELFF
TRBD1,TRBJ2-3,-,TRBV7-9,TGTGCCAGCAGCTTAGGGACAGGGGGCTGGACAGATACGCAGTATTTT,CASSLGTGGWTDTQYF
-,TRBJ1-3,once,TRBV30,TGTGCCTGGAGTGTACCCCGGAGCTCTGGAAACACCATATATTTT,CAWSVPRSSGNTIYF
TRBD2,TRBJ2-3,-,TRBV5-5,TGTGCCAGCAGCGGGGGGACTAGCGGGAGGTTCTCAGATACGCAGTATTTT,CASSGGTSGRFSDTQYF
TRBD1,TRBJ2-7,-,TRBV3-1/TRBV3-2,TGTGCCAGCAGCCCATACAGGGGGCGAGATAACGAGCAGTACTTC,CASSPYRGRDNEQYF
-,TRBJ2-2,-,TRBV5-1,TGCGCCAGCAGCTCCAGGGAAACCGGGGAGCTGTTTTTT,CASSSRETGELFF
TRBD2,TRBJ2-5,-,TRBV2,TGTGCCAGCAGTGGATTGGGACTAGCGGAAAAAGAGACCCAGTACTTC,CASSGLGLAEKETQYF
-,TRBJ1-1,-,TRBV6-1,TGTGCCAGCAGTGCTCTCTTTAATTCCAATAGGAACACTGAAGCTTTCTTT,CASSALFNSNRNTEAFF
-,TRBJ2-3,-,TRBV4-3,TGCGCCAGCAGCCAAGATTCCCCTTTGGCGGCCATTAGCACAGATACGCAGTATTTT,CASSQDSPLAAISTDTQYF
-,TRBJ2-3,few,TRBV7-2,TGTGCCAGCAGCCTACTGGGACTGAACACAGATACGCAGTATTTT,CASSLLGLNTDTQYF
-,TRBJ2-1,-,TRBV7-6,TGTGCCAGCAGCTTAGGGGGCGGTGAGCAGTTCTTC,CASSLGGGEQFF
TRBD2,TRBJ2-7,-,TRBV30,TGTGCCTGGAGTGATCCTAGCGGGGGCTACGAGCAGTACTTC,CAWSDPSGGYEQYF
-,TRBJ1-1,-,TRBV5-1,TGCGCCAGCAGCTCCGGAGTAGGGGAATTGAACACTGAAGCTTTCTTT,CASSSGVGELNTEAFF
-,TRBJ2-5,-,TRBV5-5,TGTGCCAGCAGCTTGCAGGGGTGGGAGACCCAGTACTTC,CASSLQGWETQYF
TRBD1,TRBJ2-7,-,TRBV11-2,TGTGCCAGCAGCGGCCGGGACAGGGGCCCCTACGAGCAGTACTTC,CASSGRDRGPYEQYF
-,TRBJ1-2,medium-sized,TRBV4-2,TGTGCCAGCAGCCAAGATGGGTCCCCCGGCGGCTATGGCTACACCTTC,CASSQDGSPGGYGYTF
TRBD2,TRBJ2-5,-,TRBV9,TGTGCCAGCAGCGTAGATCTAGCGGGAGCGGTAGAGACCCAGTACTTC,CASSVDLAGAVETQYF
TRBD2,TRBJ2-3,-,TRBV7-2,TGTGCCAGCAGCCCCCCCCCGGGGGGAGATACGCAGTATTTT,CASSPPPGGDTQYF
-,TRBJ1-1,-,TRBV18,TGTGCCAGCTCACCAAGGACACCCTTTGGGGCTTTCTTT,CASSPRTPFGAFF
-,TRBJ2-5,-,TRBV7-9,TGTGCCAGCAGCGCGGCTCAGGGAGGAGAGACCCAGTACTTC,CASSAAQGGETQYF
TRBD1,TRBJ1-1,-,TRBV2,TGTGCCAGCGGGTGGGACAGGAACACTGAAGCTTTCTTT,CASGWDRNTEAFF
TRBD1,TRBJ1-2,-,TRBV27,TGTGCCAGCAGAAGCGACAGGGGATATGGCTACACCTTC,CASRSDRGYGYTF
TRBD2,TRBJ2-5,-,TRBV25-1,TGTGCCAGCAGTGAGTCGCCGGGACTAGCGGGACTCCAAGAGACCCAGTACTTC,CASSESPGLAGLQETQYF
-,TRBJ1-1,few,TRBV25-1,TGTGCCAGCAGTGAATACTCGGGAACTGAAGCTTTCTTT,CASSEYSGTEAFF
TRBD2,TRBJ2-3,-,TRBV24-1,TGTGCCACCAGTATAGCGGGAGTGACAGATACGCAGTATTTT,CATSIAGVTDTQYF
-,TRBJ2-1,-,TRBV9,TGTGCCAGCAACCGGGACACAAGGGTCAATGAGCAGTTCTTC,CASNRDTRVNEQFF
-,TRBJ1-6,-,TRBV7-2,TGTGCCAGCAGCTTTCTCGGAGGGTCCTCCTATAATTCACCCCTCCACTTT,CASSFLGGSSYNSPLHF
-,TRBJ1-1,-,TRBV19,TGTGCCAGTAGTATAACGGGGGGCTATACTGAAGCTTTCTTT,CASSITGGYTEAFF
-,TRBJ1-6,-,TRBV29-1,TGCAGCGTCCAGACCGGGAGCTCCTATAATTCACCCCTCCACTTT,CSVQTGSSYNSPLHF
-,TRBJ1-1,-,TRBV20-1,TGCAGTGTTGAGGGGAACACTGAAGCTTTCTTT,CSVEGNTEAFF
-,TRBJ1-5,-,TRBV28,TGTGCCAGCAGTGCTCCAGGGGAGGGGCAGCCCCAGCATTTT,CASSAPGEGQPQHF
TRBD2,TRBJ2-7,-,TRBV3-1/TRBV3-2,TGTGCCAGCACCGGACTAGCCTCCTACGAGCAGTACTTC,CASTGLASYEQYF
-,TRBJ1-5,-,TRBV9,TGTGCCAGCAGCGCGGACTCCCTTAGCAATCAGCCCCAGCATTTT,CASSADSLSNQPQHF
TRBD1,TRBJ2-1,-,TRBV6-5,TGTGCCAGCAGCTACGGACAGGGCGGCAATGAGCAGTTCTTC,CASSYGQGGNEQFF
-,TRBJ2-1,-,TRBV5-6,TGTGCCAGCAGCTTGCCCTTATACAATGAGCAGTTCTTC,CASSLPLYNEQFF
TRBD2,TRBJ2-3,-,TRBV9,TGTGCCAGCAGCAACATAGCGGGGGAAGATACGCAGTATTTT,CASSNIAGEDTQYF
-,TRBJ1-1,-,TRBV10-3,TGTGCCATCACCGTCGACATGAACACTGAAGCTTTCTTT,CAITVDMNTEAFF
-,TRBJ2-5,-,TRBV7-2,TGTGCCAGCAGCTTATCCGGGATCCAAGAGACCCAGTACTTC,CASSLSGIQETQYF